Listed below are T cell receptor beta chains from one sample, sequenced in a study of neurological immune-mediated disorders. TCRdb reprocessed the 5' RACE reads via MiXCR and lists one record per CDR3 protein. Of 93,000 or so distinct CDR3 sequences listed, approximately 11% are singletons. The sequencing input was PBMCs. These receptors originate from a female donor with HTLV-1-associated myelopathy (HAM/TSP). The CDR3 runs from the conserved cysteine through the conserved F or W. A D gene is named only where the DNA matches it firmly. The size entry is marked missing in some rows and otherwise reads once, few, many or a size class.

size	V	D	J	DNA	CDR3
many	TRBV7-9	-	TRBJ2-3	TGTGCCAGCAGCCCAGCGGGGACAGAGAGCACAGATACGCAGTATTTT	CASSPAGTESTDTQYF
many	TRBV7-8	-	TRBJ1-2	TGTGCCAGCAGCTCAACAGCTACTGTTAACTATGGCTACACCTTC	CASSSTATVNYGYTF
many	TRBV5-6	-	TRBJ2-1	TGTGCCAGCAGCTTTTGGGGTTGGGGGAAGTATGAGCAGTTCTTC	CASSFWGWGKYEQFF
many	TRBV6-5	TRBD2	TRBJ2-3	TGTGCCAGCAAAGAGCGGGGGGCCCGCACAGATACGCAGTATTTT	CASKERGARTDTQYF
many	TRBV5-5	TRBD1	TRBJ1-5	TGTGCCAGCAGCTTGGAAAGCGGACAGGGGCATCCGCTTATTAATCAGCCCCAGCATTTT	CASSLESGQGHPLINQPQHF
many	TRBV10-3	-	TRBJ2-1	TGTGCCATCAGTGGGCAGGCAGCCTCCAATGAGCAGTTCTTC	CAISGQAASNEQFF
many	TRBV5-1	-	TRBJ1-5	TGCGCCAGCAGCTTGGAACCGGGGAAGCTTCAGCCCCAGCATTTT	CASSLEPGKLQPQHF
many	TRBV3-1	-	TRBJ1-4	TGTGCCAGCAGCCAACGGGTTAATGAAAAACTGTTTTTT	CASSQRVNEKLFF
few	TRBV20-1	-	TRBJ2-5	TGCAGTGCTAGAACAGCTCAAGAGACCCAGTACTTC	CSARTAQETQYF
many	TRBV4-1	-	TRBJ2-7	TGCGCCAGCAGCCAAGATCGGCCTCACACCGGGCAAAACTACGAGCAGTACTTC	CASSQDRPHTGQNYEQYF
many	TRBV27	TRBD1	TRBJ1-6	TGTGCCAGCAGGGGGACAGGGGATCCACCCCTCCACTTT	CASRGTGDPPLHF
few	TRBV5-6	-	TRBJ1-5	TGTGCCAGCAGCTGGAGGGGTACATTACCTCCTTTCGACAATCAGCCCCAGCATTTT	CASSWRGTLPPFDNQPQHF
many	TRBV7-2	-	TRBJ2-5	TGTGCCAGCAGCACCAGGGAGACCCAGTACTTC	CASSTRETQYF
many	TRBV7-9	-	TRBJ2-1	TGTGCCAGCAGCCCGAGGGACGGCGCCGTCGGGCATGAGCAGTTCTTC	CASSPRDGAVGHEQFF
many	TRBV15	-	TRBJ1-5	TGTGCCACCAGCAGAGTCGCGGGGGACAATCAGCCCCAGCATTTT	CATSRVAGDNQPQHF
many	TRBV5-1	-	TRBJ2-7	TGCGCCAGCAGTAGTGAGGGTAATGCCGAGCAGTACTTC	CASSSEGNAEQYF
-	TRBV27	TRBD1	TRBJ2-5	TGTGCCAGCAGTGCTACCGGGACAGGGGGAGAGACCCAGTACTTC	CASSATGTGGETQYF
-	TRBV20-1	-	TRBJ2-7	TGCAGTGCTGAACGGCAATACGAGCAGTACTTC	CSAERQYEQYF
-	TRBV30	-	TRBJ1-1	TGTGCCTGGAGTGTAGCCGGACAGCGGGCCACTGAAGCTTTCTTT	CAWSVAGQRATEAFF
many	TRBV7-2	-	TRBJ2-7	TGTGCCAGCAGCCCCCACACCGACTCCTACGAGCAGTACTTC	CASSPHTDSYEQYF
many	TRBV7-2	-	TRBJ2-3	TGTGCCAGCAGCTTAGTGGGGGGCGCTTTGGATACGCAGTATTTT	CASSLVGGALDTQYF
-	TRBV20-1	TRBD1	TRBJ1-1	TGCAGTGCCATCAGAGGGCAGGGGGCGGACACTGAAGCTTTCTTT	CSAIRGQGADTEAFF
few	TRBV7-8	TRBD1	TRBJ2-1	TGTGCCAGCAGGCCGATCCCGGGACAGGGAACCAATGAGCAGTTCTTC	CASRPIPGQGTNEQFF
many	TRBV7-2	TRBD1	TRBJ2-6	TGTGCCAGCAGCGAAGGGGGCGGAAGGTCTGGGGCCAACGTCCTGACTTTC	CASSEGGGRSGANVLTF
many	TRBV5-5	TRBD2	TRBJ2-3	TGTGCCAGCAGCCCGATGACCGGCGGGGGGGCTGATACGCAGTATTTT	CASSPMTGGGADTQYF
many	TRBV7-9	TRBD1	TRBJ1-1	TGTGCCAGCAGCGATGGACAGGGAGACACTGAAGCTTTCTTT	CASSDGQGDTEAFF
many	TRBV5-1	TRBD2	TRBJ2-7	TGCGCCAGCAGCCCTCAGGGAGGGTGGGACTACGAGCAGTACTTC	CASSPQGGWDYEQYF
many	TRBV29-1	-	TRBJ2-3	TGCAGCGTTGAGACTAACACAGATACGCAGTATTTT	CSVETNTDTQYF
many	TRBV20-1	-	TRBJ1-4	TGCAGTGCTAGAGATCGGGGAGAAAAACTGTTTTTT	CSARDRGEKLFF
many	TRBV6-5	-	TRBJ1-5	TGTGCCAGCAGTTACAGCGGGAGGGAGCCCCAGCATTTT	CASSYSGREPQHF
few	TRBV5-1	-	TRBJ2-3	TGCGCCAGCAGCTTGGGGGTTCTCACAGATACGCAGTATTTT	CASSLGVLTDTQYF
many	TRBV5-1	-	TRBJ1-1	TGCGCCAGCAGCCTCGGCACAGGCGGCATGAGTGAAGCTTTCTTT	CASSLGTGGMSEAFF
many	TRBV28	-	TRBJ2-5	TGTGCCAGCAGTTTATCTCGAGGGGATGAGCAAGAGACCCAGTACTTC	CASSLSRGDEQETQYF
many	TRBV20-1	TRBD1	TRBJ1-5	TGCAGTGCTAGAGATGCGGGACAGGGGGATCAGCCCCAGCATTTT	CSARDAGQGDQPQHF
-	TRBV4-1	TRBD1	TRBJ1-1	TGCGCCAGCAGCTTCGGGACAGGACAGATGAACGCTGAAGCTTTCTTT	CASSFGTGQMNAEAFF
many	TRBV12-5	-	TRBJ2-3	TGTGCTAGTGGTTTGGTAATGGGAGATACGCAGTATTTT	CASGLVMGDTQYF
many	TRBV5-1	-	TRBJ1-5	TGCGCCAGCAGCTTGTCTGGGATTAGCAATCAGCCCCAGCATTTT	CASSLSGISNQPQHF
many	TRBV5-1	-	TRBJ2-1	TGCGCCAGCAGCTTGGGCGGGGGCCAGTCCTACAATGAGCAGTTCTTC	CASSLGGGQSYNEQFF
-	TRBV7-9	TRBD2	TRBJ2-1	TGTGCCAGCAGCCACATGGAGCGGGGGGGCGCAGATGAGCAGTTCTTC	CASSHMERGGADEQFF
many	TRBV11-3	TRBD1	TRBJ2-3	TGTGCCAGCAGCTGGGACAGGGGCACAGATACGCAGTATTTT	CASSWDRGTDTQYF
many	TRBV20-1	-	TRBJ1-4	TGCAGTGCCCAGGGCGGTACCGGGAATGAAAAACTGTTTTTT	CSAQGGTGNEKLFF
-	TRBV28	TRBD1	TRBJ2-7	TGTGCCAGCGGACGGGACAGGTCTTGGTACGAGCAGTACTTC	CASGRDRSWYEQYF
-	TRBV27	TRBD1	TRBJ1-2	TGTGCCAGCAGTTTCGGACAGGGGAGGTGGTATGGCTACACCTTC	CASSFGQGRWYGYTF
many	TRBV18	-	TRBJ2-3	TGTGCCAGCTCACCAGGGAACAGGAACACAGATACGCAGTATTTT	CASSPGNRNTDTQYF
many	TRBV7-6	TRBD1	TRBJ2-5	TGTGCCAGCAGCCAGGGGATACAGGGGCAAGAGACCCAGTACTTC	CASSQGIQGQETQYF
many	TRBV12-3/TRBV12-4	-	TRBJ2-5	TGTGCCAGCCAAACCCCACCCGAAAAGACCCAGTACTTC	CASQTPPEKTQYF
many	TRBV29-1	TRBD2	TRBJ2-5	TGCAGCGTTGAAGGACTAGCGGGGGCCCAAGAGACCCAGTACTTC	CSVEGLAGAQETQYF
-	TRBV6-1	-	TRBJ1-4	TGTGCCAGCAGACGTACAGGACGAGAGGAAAAACTGTTTTTT	CASRRTGREEKLFF
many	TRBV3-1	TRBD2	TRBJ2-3	TGTGCCAGCAGCCAAGATCGACTAGCGATAGATACGCAGTATTTT	CASSQDRLAIDTQYF